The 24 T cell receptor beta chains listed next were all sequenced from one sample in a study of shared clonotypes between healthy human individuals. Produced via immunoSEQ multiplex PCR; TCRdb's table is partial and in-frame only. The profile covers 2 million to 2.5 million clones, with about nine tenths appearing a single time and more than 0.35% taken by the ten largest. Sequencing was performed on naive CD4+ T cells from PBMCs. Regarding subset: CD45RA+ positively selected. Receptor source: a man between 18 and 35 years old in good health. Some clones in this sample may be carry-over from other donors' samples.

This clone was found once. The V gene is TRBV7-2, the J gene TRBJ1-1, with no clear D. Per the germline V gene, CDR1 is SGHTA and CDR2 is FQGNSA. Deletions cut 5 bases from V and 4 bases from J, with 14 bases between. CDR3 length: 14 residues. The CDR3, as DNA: TGTGCCAGCAGCCCCCGCTTGCGGGGCACTGAAGCTTTCTTT. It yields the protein CASSPRLRGTEAFF.

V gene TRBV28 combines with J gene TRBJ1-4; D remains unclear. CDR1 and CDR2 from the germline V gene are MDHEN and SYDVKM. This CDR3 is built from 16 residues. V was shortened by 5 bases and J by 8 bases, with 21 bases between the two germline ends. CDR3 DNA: TGTGCCAGCAGTCCCTGGGCAGCTCTAGATGGGGAAAAACTGTTTTTT. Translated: CASSPWAALDGEKLFF.

In DNA, the CDR3 is TGTGCCAGCAGCGCCCAACGAAGCACAGATACGCAGTATTTT. It yields the protein CASSAQRSTDTQYF. V usage is TRBV7-9 and J usage is TRBJ2-3; D unclear. V was trimmed by 5 bases and J by 0 bases, leaving 9 bases between them. CDR3 size: 14 residues. Germline V gene data show CDR1 as SEHNR and CDR2 as FQNEAQ (reference sequence).

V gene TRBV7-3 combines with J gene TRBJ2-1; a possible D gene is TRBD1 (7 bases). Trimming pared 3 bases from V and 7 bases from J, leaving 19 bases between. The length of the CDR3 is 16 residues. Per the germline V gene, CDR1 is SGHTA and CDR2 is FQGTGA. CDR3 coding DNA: TGTGCCAGCAGCTTGGTTCCCTGGTCAGGGGGGAATGAGCAGTTCTTC. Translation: CASSLVPWSGGNEQFF.

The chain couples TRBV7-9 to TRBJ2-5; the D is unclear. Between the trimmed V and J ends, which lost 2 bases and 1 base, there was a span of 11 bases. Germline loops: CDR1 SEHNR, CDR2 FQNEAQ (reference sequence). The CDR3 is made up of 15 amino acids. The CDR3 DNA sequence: TGTGCCAGCAGCTTATTGGCAGGACCCCAAGAGACCCAGTACTTC. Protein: CASSLLAGPQETQYF.

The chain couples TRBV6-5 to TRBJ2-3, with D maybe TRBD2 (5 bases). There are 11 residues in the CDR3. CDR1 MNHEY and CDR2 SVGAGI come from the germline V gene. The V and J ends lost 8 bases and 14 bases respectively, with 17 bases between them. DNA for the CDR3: TGTGCCAGCTTCGCCCCCGGGGAGCGGTATTTT. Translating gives CASFAPGERYF.

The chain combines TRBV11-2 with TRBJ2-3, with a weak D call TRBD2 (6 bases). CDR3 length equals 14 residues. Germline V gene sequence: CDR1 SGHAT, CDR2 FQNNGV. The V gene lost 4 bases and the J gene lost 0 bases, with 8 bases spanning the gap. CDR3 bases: TGTGCCAGCAGCTGGGGGACTAGCACAGATACGCAGTATTTT. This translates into CASSWGTSTDTQYF.

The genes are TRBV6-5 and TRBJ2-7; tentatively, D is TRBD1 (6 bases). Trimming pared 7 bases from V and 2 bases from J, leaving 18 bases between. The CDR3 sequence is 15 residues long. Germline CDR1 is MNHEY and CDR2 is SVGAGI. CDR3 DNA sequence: TGTGCCAGCATCCCACAGGCAGGGGTCCCCTACGAGCAGTACTTC. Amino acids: CASIPQAGVPYEQYF.

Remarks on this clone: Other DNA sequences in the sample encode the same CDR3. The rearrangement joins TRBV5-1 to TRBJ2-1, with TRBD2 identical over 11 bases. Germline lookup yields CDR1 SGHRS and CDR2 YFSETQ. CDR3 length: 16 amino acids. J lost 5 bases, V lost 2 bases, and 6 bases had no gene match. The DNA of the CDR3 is TGCGCCAGCAGCTTCCTAGCGGGAGGTCCCAACAATGAGCAGTTCTTC. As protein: CASSFLAGGPNNEQFF.

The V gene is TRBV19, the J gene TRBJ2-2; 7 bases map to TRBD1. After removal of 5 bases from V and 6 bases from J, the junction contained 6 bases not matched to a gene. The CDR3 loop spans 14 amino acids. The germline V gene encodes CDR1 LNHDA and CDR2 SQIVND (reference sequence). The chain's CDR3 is CASSLQGQAGELFF. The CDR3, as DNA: TGTGCCAGTAGTCTACAGGGGCAAGCCGGGGAGCTGTTTTTT.

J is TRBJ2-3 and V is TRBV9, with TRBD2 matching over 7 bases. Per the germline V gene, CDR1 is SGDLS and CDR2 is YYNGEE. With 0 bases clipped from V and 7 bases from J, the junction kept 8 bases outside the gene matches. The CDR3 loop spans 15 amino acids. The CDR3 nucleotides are TGTGCCAGCAGCGTAGGACTAGCTGATGGGAATACGCAGTATTTT. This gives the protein CASSVGLADGNTQYF. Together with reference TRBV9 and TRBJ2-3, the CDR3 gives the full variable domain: DSGVTQTPKHLITATGQRVTLRCSPRSGDLSVYWYQQSLDQGLQFLIQYYNGEERAKGNILERFSAQQFPDLHSELNLSSLELGDSALYFCASSVGLADGNTQYFGPGTRLTVL.

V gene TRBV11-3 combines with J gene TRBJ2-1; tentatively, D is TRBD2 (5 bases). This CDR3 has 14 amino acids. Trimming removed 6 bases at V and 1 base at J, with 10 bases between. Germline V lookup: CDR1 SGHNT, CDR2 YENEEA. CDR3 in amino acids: CASSRRRSYNEQFF. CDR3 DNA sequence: TGTGCCAGCAGTCGGAGGAGATCCTACAATGAGCAGTTCTTC.

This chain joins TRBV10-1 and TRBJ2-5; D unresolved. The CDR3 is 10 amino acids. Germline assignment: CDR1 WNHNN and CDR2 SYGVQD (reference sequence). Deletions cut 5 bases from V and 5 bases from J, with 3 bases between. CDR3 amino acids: CASSSETQYF. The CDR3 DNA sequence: TGCGCCAGCAGTAGTGAGACCCAGTACTTC.

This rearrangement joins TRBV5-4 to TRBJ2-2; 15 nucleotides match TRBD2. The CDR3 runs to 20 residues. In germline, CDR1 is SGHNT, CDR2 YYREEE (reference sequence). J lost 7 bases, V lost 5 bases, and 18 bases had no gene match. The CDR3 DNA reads TGTGCCAGCAGACGTGGACTAGCGGGAGGGAGTGACGAGGAGAACGGGGAGCTGTTTTTT. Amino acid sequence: CASRRGLAGGSDEENGELFF.

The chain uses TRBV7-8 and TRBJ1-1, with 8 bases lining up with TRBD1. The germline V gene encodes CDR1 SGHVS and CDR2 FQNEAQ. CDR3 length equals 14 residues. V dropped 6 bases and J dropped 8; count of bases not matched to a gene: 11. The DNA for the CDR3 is TGTGCCAGCAGAACTCAACAGGGGGGTCTGGAAGCTTTCTTT. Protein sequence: CASRTQQGGLEAFF.

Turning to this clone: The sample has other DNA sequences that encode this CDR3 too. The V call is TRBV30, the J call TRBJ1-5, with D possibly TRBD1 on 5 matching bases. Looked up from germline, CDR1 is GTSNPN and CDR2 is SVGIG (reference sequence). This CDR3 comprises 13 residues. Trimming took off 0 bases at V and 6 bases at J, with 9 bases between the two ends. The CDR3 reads CAWSVLGGQPQHF. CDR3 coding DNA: TGTGCCTGGAGTGTATTGGGGGGTCAGCCCCAGCATTTT.

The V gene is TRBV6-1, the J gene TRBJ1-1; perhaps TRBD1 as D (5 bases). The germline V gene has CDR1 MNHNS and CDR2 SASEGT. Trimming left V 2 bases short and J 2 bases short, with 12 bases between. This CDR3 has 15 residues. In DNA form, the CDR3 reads TGTGCCAGCAGTGAAAGGGCAGGGTTTAACACTGAAGCTTTCTTT. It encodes CASSERAGFNTEAFF.

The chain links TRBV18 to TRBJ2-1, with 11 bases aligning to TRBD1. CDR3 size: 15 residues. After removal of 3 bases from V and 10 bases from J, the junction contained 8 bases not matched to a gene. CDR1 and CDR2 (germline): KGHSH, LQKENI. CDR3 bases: TGTGCCAGCTCACCTAGGACAGGGGGCGCGGGGGAGCAGTTCTTC. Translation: CASSPRTGGAGEQFF.

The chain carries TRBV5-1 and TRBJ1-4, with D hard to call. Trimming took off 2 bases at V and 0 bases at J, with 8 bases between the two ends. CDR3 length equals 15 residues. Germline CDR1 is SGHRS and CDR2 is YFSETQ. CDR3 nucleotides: TGCGCCAGCAGCTTACTGGGCGCAACTAATGAAAAACTGTTTTTT. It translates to CASSLLGATNEKLFF.

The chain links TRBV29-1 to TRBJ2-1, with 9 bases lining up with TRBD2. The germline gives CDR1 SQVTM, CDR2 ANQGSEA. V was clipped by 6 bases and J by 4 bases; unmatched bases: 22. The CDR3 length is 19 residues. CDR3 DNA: TGCAGCGTGATCAAAGGACTAGCGAGAATGGGCGACCGTTACAATGAGCAGTTCTTC. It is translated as CSVIKGLARMGDRYNEQFF.

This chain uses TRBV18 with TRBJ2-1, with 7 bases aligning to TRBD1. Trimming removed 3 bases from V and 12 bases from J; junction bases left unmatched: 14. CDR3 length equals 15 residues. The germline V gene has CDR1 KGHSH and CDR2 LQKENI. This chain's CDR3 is CASSPPGTATKGQFF. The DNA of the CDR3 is TGTGCCAGCTCACCCCCCGGGACAGCTACCAAAGGGCAGTTCTTC. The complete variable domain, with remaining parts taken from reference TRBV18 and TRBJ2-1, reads NAGVMQNPRHLVRRRGQEARLRCSPMKGHSHVYWYRQLPEEGLKFMVYLQKENIIDESGMPKERFSAEFPKEGPSILRIQQVVRGDSAAYFCASSPPGTATKGQFFGPGTRLTVL.

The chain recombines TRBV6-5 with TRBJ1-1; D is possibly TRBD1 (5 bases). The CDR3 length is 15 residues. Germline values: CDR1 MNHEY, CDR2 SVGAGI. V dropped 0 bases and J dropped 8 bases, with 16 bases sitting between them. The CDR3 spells CASSYSGVGLTEAFF. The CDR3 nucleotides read TGTGCCAGCAGTTACTCGGGGGTGGGCCTCACCGAAGCTTTCTTT.

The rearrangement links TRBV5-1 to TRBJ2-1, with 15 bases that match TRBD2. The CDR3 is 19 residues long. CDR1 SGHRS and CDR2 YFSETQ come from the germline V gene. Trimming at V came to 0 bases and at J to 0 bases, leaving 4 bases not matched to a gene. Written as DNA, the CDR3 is TGCGCCAGCAGCTTGGGGACTAGCGGGAGGGCCCGCTCCTACAATGAGCAGTTCTTC. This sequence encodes CASSLGTSGRARSYNEQFF.

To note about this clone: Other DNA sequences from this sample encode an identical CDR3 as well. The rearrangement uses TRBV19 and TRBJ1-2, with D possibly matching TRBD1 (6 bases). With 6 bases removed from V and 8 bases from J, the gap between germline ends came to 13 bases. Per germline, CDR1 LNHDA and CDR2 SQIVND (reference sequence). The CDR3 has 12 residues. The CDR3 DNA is TGTGCCAGTAGAACCGGGGGCCGGGGCTACACCTTC. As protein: CASRTGGRGYTF.